These 26 T cell receptor beta chains were sequenced from one sample in a study of human T cells and chemical hapten exposure. MiXCR, applied by TCRdb to the RACE reads, yields one record per CDR3 protein. This sample has some 81,000 distinct CDR3 sequences, with 9.5% to 13% found just once. Time point described: patch test 2, 6 weeks after DPC sensitization. Treatment reported: therapeutic diphenylcyclopropenone sensitization with weekly scalp DPC. The sequenced sample was whole blood, obtained in connection with sensitization to the hapten diphenylcyclopropenone (DPC). All receptors derive from a man aged 18 to 29 with alopecia areata. Some clones in this sample may be carry-over from other donors' samples.

Turning to this clonotype: A much more abundant neighbour one base away suggests this may be a read error. V and J are TRBV14 and TRBJ1-1; D remains ambiguous. The CDR3 extends over 13 amino acids. CDR1 SGHDN and CDR2 FVKESK come from the germline V gene. V lost 3 bases and J lost 7, with 12 bases in between. The CDR3 protein is CASSHDRTGEAFF. The CDR3 DNA reads TGTGCCAGCAGCCATGATCGTACGGGTGAAGCTTTCTTT. The full variable domain, rest sourced from reference TRBV14 and TRBJ1-1, is EAGVTQFPSHSVIEKGQTVTLRCDPISGHDNLYWYRRVMGKEIKFLLHFVKESKQDESGMPNNRFLAERTGGTYSTLKVQPAELEDSGVYFCASSHDRTGEAFFGQGTRLTVV.

This clonotype was found many times. The gene calls are TRBV27 and TRBJ2-1; D may be TRBD2 (5 bases). The CDR3 sequence is 12 residues long. Per the germline V gene, CDR1 is MNHEY and CDR2 is SMNVEV (reference sequence). V lost 8 bases and J lost 9, with 14 bases in between. The DNA for the CDR3 is TGTGCCAGCCTCGGGATGTCCGGTGAGCAGTTCTTC. Translation gives CASLGMSGEQFF.

This clonotype has just a few counts. This chain uses TRBV20-1 with TRBJ1-2; D unclear. CDR3 length: 14 residues. V was shortened by 6 bases and J by 6 bases, with 20 bases between the two germline ends. Germline V gene data show CDR1 as DFQATT and CDR2 as SNEGSKA (reference sequence). This CDR3 reads CSAPIETDPDGYTF. CDR3 bases: TGCAGTGCCCCGATCGAGACGGACCCTGATGGCTACACCTTC.

This clonotype was detected ten times or more. The chain joins TRBV2 to TRBJ2-7; TRBD1 matches at 8 bases. Per the germline V gene, CDR1 is SNHLY and CDR2 is FYNNEI. The CDR3 is made up of 15 amino acids. V shed 1 base, J shed 2 bases, and the junction held 4 bases outside the gene matches. The CDR3 region has the DNA TGTGCCAGCAGTGAAGGGACAGGGCCAGCCTACGAGCAGTACTTC. Its protein product is CASSEGTGPAYEQYF.

This clonotype was detected ten times or more. The chain has TRBV15 and TRBJ1-4; D may be TRBD1 (6 bases). CDR1 is LNHNV and CDR2 is YYDKDF in the germline V gene (reference sequence). There are 15 residues in the CDR3. The V and J ends lost 5 bases and 7 bases respectively, with 17 bases between them. The CDR3 loop reads CATSPLGGAGEKLFF. In DNA form, the CDR3 reads TGTGCCACCAGCCCCCTCGGGGGGGCGGGTGAAAAACTGTTTTTT.

This clonotype was counted ten times or more. The chain couples TRBV3-1 to TRBJ1-1, with TRBD1 as a possible D gene (5 bases). Trimming cost V 1 base and J 4 bases, with 10 bases left between them. The CDR3 spans 14 residues. Germline V CDR1 and CDR2: LGHDT, YNNKEL (reference sequence). The chain's CDR3 is CASSQGGASTEAFF. The CDR3 region has the DNA TGTGCCAGCAGCCAAGGGGGCGCGTCCACTGAAGCTTTCTTT.

The chain combines TRBV12-3 or TRBV12-4 with TRBJ2-3, with 9 bases lining up with TRBD2. J was trimmed by 7 bases and V by 6 bases; bases with no gene match: 11. This CDR3 is 15 amino acids long. Here the CDR3 reads CASSPQRGVLNTQYF. The DNA for the CDR3 is TGTGCCAGCAGCCCGCAGCGGGGGGTCTTAAATACGCAGTATTTT.

This clonotype appeared many times. V and J are TRBV7-6 and TRBJ2-1; D may be TRBD1 or TRBD2 (5 bases each). In germline, CDR1 is SGHVS, CDR2 FNYEAQ. V was pared by 4 bases and J by 5 bases, with 15 bases between. There are 15 residues in the CDR3. CDR3 nucleotide sequence: TGTGCCAGCAGCTCGGGGCCGTGGCAGAACAATGAGCAGTTCTTC. This codes for CASSSGPWQNNEQFF. The whole variable domain, remainder taken from reference TRBV7-6 and TRBJ2-1, is GAGVSQSPRYKVTKRGQDVALRCDPISGHVSLYWYRQALGQGPEFLTYFNYEAQQDKSGLPNDRFSAERPEGSISTLTIQRTEQRDSAMYRCASSSGPWQNNEQFFGPGTRLTVL.

In this sample, this clonotype turned up a few times. This rearrangement joins TRBV6-2 or TRBV6-3 to TRBJ2-7; D is undetermined. Germline V CDR1 and CDR2: MNHEY, SVGEGT. V shed 2 bases and J shed 3 bases, with 11 bases lying between them. The length of the CDR3 is 14 residues. CDR3 loop: CASSYLRVLYEQYF. As DNA, the CDR3 is TGTGCCAGCAGTTACCTCCGGGTACTCTACGAGCAGTACTTC.

This clonotype was observed many times. The chain combines TRBV18 with TRBJ1-1; maybe TRBD1 (6 bases). CDR3 length equals 15 residues. Germline CDR1 KGHSH, CDR2 LQKENI. V was clipped by 3 bases and J by 10 bases, with 21 bases between them. The CDR3 DNA reads TGTGCCAGCTCACCCTTTGGGGGCCTTCATGCTGGAGCTTTCTTT. Amino acids: CASSPFGGLHAGAFF.

This clonotype occurred a few times. The chain has TRBV2 and TRBJ2-1; 8 positions match TRBD2. In germline, CDR1 is SNHLY, CDR2 FYNNEI. This CDR3 comprises 17 residues. The junction had 13 bases not matched to a gene; V was cut back by 2 bases and J by 7 bases. CDR3 sequence (DNA): TGTGCCAGCAGTGAAACCCGTGCGGGGGGTCCTCAAAATGAGCAGTTCTTC. Translated: CASSETRAGGPQNEQFF.

This clonotype was seen a few times. This chain connects TRBV5-4 to TRBJ2-5; 8 nucleotides line up with TRBD1. The germline V gene has CDR1 SGHNT and CDR2 YYREEE (reference sequence). V lost 4 bases to trimming and J lost 5 bases; unmatched junction nucleotides: 4. This CDR3 is built from 13 residues. The CDR3 DNA reads as TGTGCCAGCAGCAAGACAGGGGAGGAGACCCAGTACTTC. Its protein product is CASSKTGEETQYF.

The sample holds many counts of this clonotype. This sequence joins TRBV6-2 or TRBV6-3 and TRBJ1-1; D uncertain. The germline gives CDR1 MNHEY, CDR2 SVGEGT. V shed 5 bases and J shed 2 bases, with 21 bases lying between them. The CDR3 runs 17 residues. CDR3 residues: CASSKPGSKILNTEAFF. CDR3 nucleotides: TGTGCCAGCAGTAAACCGGGATCCAAAATACTAAACACTGAAGCTTTCTTT.

The sample holds many counts of this clonotype. The rearrangement joins TRBV5-6 to TRBJ1-5, with D perhaps TRBD1 (6 bases). V dropped 4 bases and J dropped 1 base, with 15 bases sitting between them. This CDR3 is built from 16 residues. Germline values: CDR1 SGHDT, CDR2 YYEEEE. CDR3 region: CASSVGGGPSNQPQHF. The CDR3 nucleotides are TGTGCCAGCAGCGTGGGTGGGGGCCCCAGCAATCAGCCCCAGCATTTT.

There are a few counts of this clonotype. The chain uses TRBV18 and TRBJ2-1; 8 positions agree with TRBD1. Per the germline V gene, CDR1 is KGHSH and CDR2 is LQKENI. The CDR3 loop spans 15 amino acids. The V gene end was trimmed by 2 bases and the J gene end by 7 bases; junction bases not matched to a gene: 7. Here the CDR3 reads CASSPDRGWGNEQFF. In DNA, the CDR3 is TGTGCCAGCTCACCAGACAGGGGCTGGGGAAATGAGCAGTTCTTC.

V and J are TRBV4-3 and TRBJ1-6; D is ambiguous. Germline V gene sequence: CDR1 LGHNA, CDR2 YSLEER. Deletions cut 1 base from V and 8 bases from J, with 15 bases between. The CDR3 totals 16 residues. The CDR3 sequence: CASSQGSRAAHSPLHF. The CDR3, as DNA: TGCGCCAGCAGCCAAGGTAGCCGGGCAGCTCATTCACCCCTCCACTTT.

This clonotype appeared a few times. The chain uses TRBV7-2 and TRBJ1-5, with a weak D call TRBD1 (5 bases). The CDR3 spans 18 residues. Trimming removed 4 bases at V and 0 bases at J, with 19 bases between. CDR1 SGHTA and CDR2 FQGNSA come from the germline V gene. The CDR3 is CASSSSPGTDGSNQPQHF. CDR3 in DNA: TGTGCCAGCAGCTCATCTCCCGGGACCGACGGTAGCAATCAGCCCCAGCATTTT.

The chain employs TRBV7-3 and TRBJ2-7; D is unresolved. Germline V gene lookup returns CDR1 SGHTA and CDR2 FQGTGA. This CDR3 is built from 13 residues. Trimming removed 2 bases at V and 5 bases at J, with 10 bases between. CDR3 protein: CASSLARVNEQYF. Written as DNA, the CDR3 is TGTGCCAGCAGCTTAGCAAGAGTCAACGAGCAGTACTTC. The complete variable domain, with remaining parts taken from reference TRBV7-3 and TRBJ2-7, reads GAGVSQTPSNKVTEKGKYVELRCDPISGHTALYWYRQSLGQGPEFLIYFQGTGAADDSGLPNDRFFAVRPEGSVSTLKIQRTERGDSAVYLCASSLARVNEQYFGPGTRLTVT.

This clonotype occurred a few times. This chain uses TRBV18 with TRBJ2-5; either TRBD1 or TRBD2 may supply D (6 bases each). V lost 2 bases to trimming and J lost 1 base, with 8 bases between them. The CDR3 consists of 14 residues. Looked up from germline, CDR1 is KGHSH and CDR2 is LQKENI. CDR3 loop: CASSPGGGQETQYF. The CDR3 DNA sequence: TGTGCCAGCTCACCAGGAGGGGGCCAAGAGACCCAGTACTTC. The whole variable domain, filled in from reference TRBV18 and TRBJ2-5, reads NAGVMQNPRHLVRRRGQEARLRCSPMKGHSHVYWYRQLPEEGLKFMVYLQKENIIDESGMPKERFSAEFPKEGPSILRIQQVVRGDSAAYFCASSPGGGQETQYFGPGTRLLVL.

At least ten counts were recorded for this clonotype. The chain combines TRBV7-6 with TRBJ2-7, with TRBD2 matching over 7 bases. Germline CDR1 SGHVS, CDR2 FNYEAQ. Losses at the gene ends were 5 bases for V and 7 bases for J; bases not matched to a gene: 17. This CDR3 comprises 16 residues. The CDR3 spells CASSPLLGDQGGEQYF. The CDR3 region has the DNA TGTGCCAGCAGCCCCCTCCTTGGCGACCAGGGAGGGGAGCAGTACTTC. Combining the CDR3 with reference TRBV7-6 and TRBJ2-7 gives the whole variable domain GAGVSQSPRYKVTKRGQDVALRCDPISGHVSLYWYRQALGQGPEFLTYFNYEAQQDKSGLPNDRFSAERPEGSISTLTIQRTEQRDSAMYRCASSPLLGDQGGEQYFGPGTRLTVT.

This clonotype was detected ten times or more. CDR3 nucleotides: TGTGCCAGCCGTGGCACAGGGGTCACTGAAGCTTTCTTT. It translates to CASRGTGVTEAFF. The V gene is TRBV6-5, the J gene TRBJ1-1, with 7 bases fitting TRBD1. This CDR3 has 13 residues. J lost 4 bases, V lost 8 bases, and 7 bases had no gene match. The germline CDR1 and CDR2 sequences are MNHEY and SVGAGI.

This clonotype was seen many times. V is TRBV2 and J is TRBJ1-5, with D unclear. CDR1 is SNHLY, CDR2 FYNNEI, per germline. The CDR3 runs to 13 residues. Between the trimmed V and J ends, which lost 6 bases and 4 bases, there was a span of 10 bases. DNA of the CDR3: TGTGCCAGCAGACAACACGAAAATCAGCCCCAGCATTTT. Translated, it gives CASRQHENQPQHF.

This clonotype showed up just a few times. The chain couples TRBV3-1 to TRBJ2-2; D gene ambiguous. V shed 3 bases and J shed 5 bases, with 4 bases lying between them. CDR3 length: 12 amino acids. Germline lookup yields CDR1 LGHDT and CDR2 YNNKEL (reference sequence). CDR3 DNA sequence: TGTGCCAGCAGCCACGGAACCGGGGAGCTGTTTTTT. Protein: CASSHGTGELFF.

This clonotype was found many times. The rearrangement links TRBV12-3 or TRBV12-4 to TRBJ1-5; the D gene is possibly TRBD1 (6 bases). Trimming left V 2 bases short and J 7 bases short, with 12 bases between. This CDR3 contains 14 residues. CDR3 nucleotide sequence: TGTGCCAGCAGTTTAACAGGGACACGACAGCCCCAGCATTTT. As protein: CASSLTGTRQPQHF.

This clonotype was detected a few times. The V and J genes are TRBV10-1 and TRBJ2-7; no reliable D call. From germline, CDR1 is WNHNN and CDR2 SYGVQD (reference sequence). This CDR3 region has 11 residues. Deletions cut 8 bases from V and 3 bases from J, with 8 bases between. The CDR3 sequence: CASSDGYEQYF. As DNA, the CDR3 is TGCGCCAGCTCTGACGGCTACGAGCAGTACTTC.

To note about this clonotype: An end of the junction differs from the germline gene, which may be a read error. The rearrangement uses TRBV20-1 and TRBJ1-3, with a possible D match to TRBD1 (5 bases). This CDR3 is built from 15 residues. Germline V gives CDR1 DFQATT, CDR2 SNEGSKA (reference sequence). CDR3 region: CSARFLRGSGNTVYF. The CDR3 region has the DNA TGCAGTGCTAGATTCTTGAGGGGAAGTGGAAACACCGTATATTTT.